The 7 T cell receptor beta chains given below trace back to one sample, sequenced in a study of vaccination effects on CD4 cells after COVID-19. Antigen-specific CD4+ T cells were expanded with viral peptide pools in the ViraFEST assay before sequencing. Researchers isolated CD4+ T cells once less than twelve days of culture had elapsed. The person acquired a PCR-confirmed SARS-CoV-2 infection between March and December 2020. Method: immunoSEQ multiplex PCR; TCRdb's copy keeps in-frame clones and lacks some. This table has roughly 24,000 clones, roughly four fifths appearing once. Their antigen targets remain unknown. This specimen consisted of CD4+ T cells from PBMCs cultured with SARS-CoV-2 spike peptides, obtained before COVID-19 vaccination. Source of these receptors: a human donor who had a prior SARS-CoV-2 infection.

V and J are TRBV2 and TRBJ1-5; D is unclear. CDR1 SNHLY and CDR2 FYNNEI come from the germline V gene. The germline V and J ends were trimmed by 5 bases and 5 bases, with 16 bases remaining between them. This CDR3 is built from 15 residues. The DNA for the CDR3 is TGTGCCAGCAGTCCATCGACCCCCGGGGATCAGCCCCAGCATTTT. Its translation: CASSPSTPGDQPQHF.

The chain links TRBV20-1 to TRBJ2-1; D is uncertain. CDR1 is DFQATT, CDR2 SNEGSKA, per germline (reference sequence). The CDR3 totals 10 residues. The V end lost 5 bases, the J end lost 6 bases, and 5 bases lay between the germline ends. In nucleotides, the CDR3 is TGCAGTGCTCTGGGCAATGAGCAGTTCTTC. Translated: CSALGNEQFF.

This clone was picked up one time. The CDR3 coding sequence is TGCGCCAGCAGCTACACAGGGGGAGAGACCCAGTACTTC. Amino acids: CASSYTGGETQYF. V is TRBV5-1 and J is TRBJ2-5, with TRBD1 matching 8 bases. The CDR3 length is 13 residues. CDR1 is SGHRS and CDR2 is YFSETQ in the germline V gene. J lost 4 bases, V lost 3 bases, and 2 bases had no gene match.

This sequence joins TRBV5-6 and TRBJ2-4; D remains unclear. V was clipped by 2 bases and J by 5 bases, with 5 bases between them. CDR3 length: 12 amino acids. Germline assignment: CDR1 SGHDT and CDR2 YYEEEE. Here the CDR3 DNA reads TGTGCCAGCAGCTTTGTCGAAAACATTCAGTACTTC. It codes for CASSFVENIQYF.

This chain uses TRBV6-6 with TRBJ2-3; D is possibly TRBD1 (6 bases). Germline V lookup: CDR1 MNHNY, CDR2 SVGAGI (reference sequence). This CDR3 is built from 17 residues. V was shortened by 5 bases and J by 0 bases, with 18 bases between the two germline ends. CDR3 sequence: CASSRTVRRTSTDTQYF. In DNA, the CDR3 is TGTGCCAGCAGTCGGACAGTCAGACGCACTAGCACAGATACGCAGTATTTT.

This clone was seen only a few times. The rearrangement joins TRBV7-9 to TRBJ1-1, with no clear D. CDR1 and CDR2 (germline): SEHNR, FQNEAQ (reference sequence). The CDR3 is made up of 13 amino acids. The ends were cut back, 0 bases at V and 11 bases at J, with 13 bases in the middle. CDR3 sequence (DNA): TGTGCCAGCAGCTTAGCGGACGGTGTACGGGCTTTCTTT. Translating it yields CASSLADGVRAFF.

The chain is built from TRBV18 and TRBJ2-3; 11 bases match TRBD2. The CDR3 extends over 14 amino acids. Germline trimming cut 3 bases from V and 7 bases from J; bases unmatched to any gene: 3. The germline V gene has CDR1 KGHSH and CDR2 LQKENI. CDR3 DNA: TGTGCCAGCTCACCGGGACTAGCGGAATATACGCAGTATTTT. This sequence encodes CASSPGLAEYTQYF. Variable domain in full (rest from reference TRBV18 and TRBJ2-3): NAGVMQNPRHLVRRRGQEARLRCSPMKGHSHVYWYRQLPEEGLKFMVYLQKENIIDESGMPKERFSAEFPKEGPSILRIQQVVRGDSAAYFCASSPGLAEYTQYFGPGTRLTVL.